Listed here is a single T cell receptor (beta chain). Its specificity is not known. These data are taken from a study of cytomegalovirus exposure and HLA in healthy donors. Broader study findings: Several of the most significant clusters appeared, in a later analysis, to be linked to common viral pathogens. The study recorded 150 to 200 TCR beta chains that were cytomegalovirus-associated.

13 Jbeta primers and 60 Vbeta primers were used for the PCR. Only in-frame clones appear in the TCRdb table, and some are missing; sequencing was by immunoSEQ multiplex PCR. The sample contains around 100,000 clones, roughly four fifths of which appear only once. V dropped 4 bases and J dropped 4 bases, with 14 bases sitting between them. CDR1 is MGHRA, CDR2 YSYEKL, per germline. CDR3 length equals 15 residues. This rearrangement joins TRBV4-1 to TRBJ1-3; D call uncertain. The specimen sequenced was PBMCs. The receptor was isolated from a man in his forties in good health and CMV-seronegative. The CDR3 sequence is CASSRTSFQGNTIYF. In DNA, the CDR3 is TGCGCCAGCAGCCGAACAAGTTTCCAGGGAAACACCATATATTTT.